This entry is about one T cell receptor beta chain. Its antigen is still unknown. These data come from a study of T cell responses to AZD1222 COVID-19 vaccine. The study, taken as a whole, reports: Along spike, vaccine-associated CD4 TCRs were found throughout, with dominance at 160-218 and 743-854. Spike-specific TCR repertoires showed rising breadth and depth after two AZD1222 doses.

This CDR3 spans 11 amino acids. From germline, CDR1 is MNHEY and CDR2 SVGAGI. The V and J ends lost 6 bases and 0 bases respectively, with 2 bases between them. The analysis combined second doses at about 4 or about 12 weeks. Using immunoSEQ multiplex PCR, the repertoire was profiled, and TCRdb retains in-frame clones only, with some absent. This table holds more than 120,000 clones, approximately 89% found once. The V call is TRBV6-5, the J call TRBJ1-2, with D hard to call. This specimen consisted of peripheral blood, obtained 28 days after the second AZD1222 dose. The clonotype comes from an adult who received the AZD1222 COVID-19 vaccine. The CDR3 protein is CASRTNYGYTF. The CDR3, as DNA: TGTGCCAGCAGAACTAACTATGGCTACACCTTC.